Presented here are 7 T cell receptor beta chains from one specimen sequenced in a study of T cell responses to AZD1222 COVID-19 vaccine. Using immunoSEQ multiplex PCR, the repertoire was profiled, and TCRdb retains in-frame clones only, with some absent. The data show approximately 160,000 clones, 87% seen once. The sample here was peripheral blood, taken on day 0 of AZD1222 vaccination. All receptors come from an adult in good health.

The chain uses TRBV14 and TRBJ2-1, with D unresolved. Germline CDR1 is SGHDN and CDR2 is FVKESK. The length of the CDR3 is 14 residues. V gave up 1 base and J gave up 4 bases, with 8 bases separating them. The CDR3 loop is CASSQASVYNEQFF. In DNA, the CDR3 is TGTGCCAGCAGCCAAGCGAGCGTATACAATGAGCAGTTCTTC.

The rearrangement uses TRBV18 and TRBJ1-1; TRBD1 agrees at 9 bases. The CDR3 spans 16 residues. Germline trimming cut 3 bases from V and 4 bases from J; bases unmatched to any gene: 9. Germline V CDR1 and CDR2: KGHSH, LQKENI. In DNA, the CDR3 is TGTGCCAGCTCACCTGGACAGGGGAGTGGAGGCACTGAAGCTTTCTTT. Its protein product is CASSPGQGSGGTEAFF.

V gene TRBV5-1 combines with J gene TRBJ1-2; D is ambiguous. This CDR3 is built from 14 residues. V was shortened by 1 base and J by 2 bases, with 9 bases between the two germline ends. Germline loops: CDR1 SGHRS, CDR2 YFSETQ. In DNA form, the CDR3 reads TGCGCCAGCAGCTTGAATGCACTAAACTATGGCTACACCTTC. Translated, it gives CASSLNALNYGYTF.

The V gene is TRBV3-1 (or the pseudogene TRBV3-2), the J gene TRBJ2-5, with D uncertain. CDR1 and CDR2 from the germline V gene are LGHDT and YNNKEL (reference sequence). The CDR3 runs 13 residues. Trimming shortened V by 4 bases and J by 5 bases, and 11 bases separated the two germline ends. The CDR3 DNA is TGTGCCAGCAGCCGATCTTTAAGGGAGACCCAGTACTTC. Its translation: CASSRSLRETQYF.

This clone was seen once. The junction departs from germline at one end; a sequencing error may be responsible. CDR3 in DNA: TGCGCCAGCGGCCAAGGCGGACATATGAACACTGAAGCTTTCTTT. It codes for CASGQGGHMNTEAFF. The chain joins TRBV4-1 to TRBJ1-1; possibly TRBD1 for D (5 bases). Germline V gene lookup returns CDR1 MGHRA and CDR2 YSYEKL. The CDR3 has 15 amino acids.

V and J are TRBV19 and TRBJ1-2; a weak D match, TRBD1 (6 bases). The CDR3 loop spans 13 amino acids. Germline assignment: CDR1 LNHDA and CDR2 SQIVND (reference sequence). With 5 bases removed from V and 2 bases from J, the gap between germline ends came to 9 bases. The CDR3 reads CASSWTENYGYTF. CDR3 DNA: TGTGCCAGTAGTTGGACAGAGAACTATGGCTACACCTTC.

The V gene is TRBV6-4, the J gene TRBJ2-1; a weak D match, TRBD2 (6 bases). Germline CDR1 is MRHNA and CDR2 is SNTAGT. This CDR3 region has 15 residues. V was trimmed by 3 bases and J by 9 bases, leaving 18 bases between them. The CDR3 nucleotides are TGTGCCAGCAGTGAATCCGGGACTGAGGTCGGTGAGCAGTTCTTC. Its protein is CASSESGTEVGEQFF.